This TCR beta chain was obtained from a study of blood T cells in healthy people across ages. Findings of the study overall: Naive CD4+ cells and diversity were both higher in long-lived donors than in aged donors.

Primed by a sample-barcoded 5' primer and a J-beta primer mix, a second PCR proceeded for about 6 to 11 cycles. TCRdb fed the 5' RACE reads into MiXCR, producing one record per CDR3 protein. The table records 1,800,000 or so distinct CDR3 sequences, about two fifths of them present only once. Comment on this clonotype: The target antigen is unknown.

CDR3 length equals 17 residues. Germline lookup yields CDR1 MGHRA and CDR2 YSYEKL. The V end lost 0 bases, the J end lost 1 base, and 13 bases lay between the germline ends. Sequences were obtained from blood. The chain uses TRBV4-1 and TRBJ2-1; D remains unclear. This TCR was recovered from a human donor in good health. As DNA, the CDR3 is TGCGCCAGCAGCCAAGATTGGATGGACCTTTCCTACAATGAGCAGTTCTTC. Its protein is CASSQDWMDLSYNEQFF.